The clone carrying this TCR beta chain was observed many times. This sample stems from a study of CD8 T cells in ankylosing spondylitis. TCRdb passed the 5' RACE reads through MiXCR, listing each CDR3 protein once. The sample yields around 120,000 distinct CDR3 sequences, 7% to 10% seen once. CDR3 length equals 15 residues. From germline, CDR1 is SGHNT and CDR2 YENEEA. V was clipped by 1 base and J by 6 bases, with 14 bases between them. The specimen sequenced was blood, either unsorted or a sorted T cell fraction (not recorded which). This TCR was sampled from a male donor with ankylosing spondylitis or in good health (not recorded which). The genes are TRBV11-3 and TRBJ2-3; possibly TRBD1 or TRBD2 for D (5 bases each). CDR3 bases: TGTGCCAGCAGCTTAGGGATCGGGGCGGCGGATACGCAGTATTTT. As protein: CASSLGIGAADTQYF.